One sample yielded the 9 T cell receptor beta chains listed below, sequenced in a study of post-analysis software for immune sequencing data. General study points: Compared with controls, patients had more of about 5 TRBV segments, including TRBV5-6, TRBV5-1 and TRBV20-1.

Included in the TCR beta cDNA libraries were unique molecular identifiers. Via MiXCR, TCRdb re-called the PCR reads, giving one row per CDR3 protein. Here the sample spans a few hundred thousand distinct CDR3 sequences, approximately 42% being singletons. Antigens for these TCRs are unknown. The sample was blood. These receptors all stem from a girl aged 2 to 9 with multiple sclerosis.

The gene calls are TRBV5-1 and TRBJ2-1; D ambiguous. V lost 2 bases and J lost 5, with 8 bases in between. In germline, CDR1 is SGHRS, CDR2 YFSETQ. The CDR3 runs to 13 residues. As DNA, the CDR3 is TGCGCCAGCAGCTTCCTAGGAGACAATGAGCAGTTCTTC. Translation: CASSFLGDNEQFF.

This clonotype was seen a handful of times. The rearrangement uses TRBV4-3 and TRBJ2-7; D gene ambiguous. With 1 base removed from V and 2 bases from J, the gap between germline ends came to 12 bases. Per germline, CDR1 LGHNA and CDR2 YSLEER. The CDR3 has 15 residues. CDR3 nucleotide sequence: TGCGCCAGCAGCCAAGCCTTGACTGTGCCCTACGAGCAGTACTTC. It is translated as CASSQALTVPYEQYF.

This clonotype appeared a few times. V usage is TRBV6-1 and J usage is TRBJ2-7; the match to TRBD1 covers 9 bases. Germline values: CDR1 MNHNS, CDR2 SASEGT. Losses at the gene ends were 6 bases for V and 4 bases for J; bases not matched to a gene: 10. This CDR3 contains 15 residues. The CDR3: CASRDPDRGSYEQYF. The CDR3 nucleotides are TGTGCCAGCAGAGACCCCGACAGGGGGTCATACGAGCAGTACTTC.

This clonotype was picked up a small number of times. The V gene is TRBV20-1, the J gene TRBJ1-2; D gene uncertain. Per germline, CDR1 DFQATT and CDR2 SNEGSKA (reference sequence). This CDR3 has 12 residues. The CDR3 protein is CSTMDLEDGYTF. CDR3 bases: TGCAGCACTATGGACCTGGAGGATGGCTACACCTTC.

The rearrangement joins TRBV29-1 to TRBJ2-5, with 8 bases identical to TRBD2. Germline CDR1 and CDR2: SQVTM and ANQGSEA. The J segment lost 2 bases and the V segment lost 4 bases, leaving 9 bases of the junction unmatched. CDR3 size: 15 residues. The CDR3 sequence is CSVVGAGDSQETQYF. The CDR3 DNA sequence: TGCAGCGTTGTAGGAGCGGGAGATAGTCAAGAGACCCAGTACTTC.

This clonotype was counted between two and nine times. This chain joins TRBV10-3 and TRBJ2-5; D is possibly TRBD1 (7 bases). The CDR3 is 14 amino acids. V was cut by 6 bases and J by 5 bases, with 16 bases left in between. Germline CDR1 is ENHRY and CDR2 is SYGVKD. CDR3 sequence (DNA): TGTGCCATCAGCCACGGGCAGGGGGGTGAGACCCAGTACTTC. Encoded protein: CAISHGQGGETQYF.

V gene TRBV28 combines with J gene TRBJ2-1, with D perhaps TRBD2 (5 bases). Looked up from germline, CDR1 is MDHEN and CDR2 is SYDVKM. V was trimmed by 2 bases and J by 7 bases, leaving 9 bases between them. This CDR3 region has 13 residues. The CDR3 DNA is TGTGCCAGCAGTTTACAATCGGGAAATGAGCAGTTCTTC. Its protein is CASSLQSGNEQFF.

This chain links TRBV11-1 with TRBJ2-1, with no clear D. Germline values: CDR1 SGHAT, CDR2 FQDESV (reference sequence). The CDR3 loop spans 11 amino acids. V dropped 5 bases and J dropped 10 bases, with 9 bases sitting between them. The CDR3 reads CASSPLEEQFF. The CDR3 nucleotides are TGTGCCAGCAGCCCCCTGGAGGAGCAGTTCTTC.

This sequence joins TRBV20-1 and TRBJ2-3, with D perhaps TRBD2 (5 bases). Germline loops: CDR1 DFQATT, CDR2 SNEGSKA (reference sequence). V was cut by 4 bases and J by 3 bases, with 14 bases left in between. There are 14 residues in the CDR3. CDR3 loop: CSAIPGLATDTQYF. The CDR3 coding sequence is TGCAGTGCTATACCAGGCCTAGCAACAGATACGCAGTATTTT.